The present entry profiles one TCR beta chain with its context. Assay: immunoSEQ multiplex PCR; the TCRdb copy retains only in-frame clones and omits some. The sample shows under 110,000 clones, 90% of them seen only once. These data are taken from a study of T cell responses to AZD1222 COVID-19 vaccine. The CDR3 runs to 17 residues. Trimming took off 5 bases at V and 5 bases at J, with 24 bases between the two ends. Germline V gene lookup returns CDR1 KGHSH and CDR2 LQKENI. The source of this sequence is an adult in good health. The material was peripheral blood, obtained on day 0 of AZD1222 vaccination. V gene TRBV18 combines with J gene TRBJ1-2; possible D gene TRBD1, 5 bases. CDR3 in DNA: TGTGCCAGCTCATACGGGGAATCCGGGACTGGGGAATATGGCTACACCTTC. Amino acids: CASSYGESGTGEYGYTF.